The 4 T cell receptor beta chains listed next were all sequenced from one sample in a study of response to subunit inactivated influenza vaccine. One entry per CDR3 protein results from TCRdb running MiXCR on the RT-PCR reads. The repertoire has over 650,000 distinct CDR3 sequences, less than 20% of them found once; the top ten carry approximately 10%. This material consisted of PBMCs from blood, taken about 5 days after vaccination. The receptors shown here come from a man aged 45-65 years who received an inactivated influenza vaccine.

This clonotype showed up many times. The chain recombines TRBV29-1 with TRBJ2-7; TRBD1 or TRBD2 may be the D gene (6 bases each). CDR1 and CDR2 (germline): SQVTM, ANQGSEA. CDR3 size: 14 residues. Deletions cut 6 bases from V and 0 bases from J, with 15 bases between. CDR3 in amino acids: CSVLGGLFSYEQYF. The CDR3 region has the DNA TGCAGCGTCCTAGGGGGGTTATTCTCCTACGAGCAGTACTTC.

This clonotype showed up just a few times. This chain uses TRBV7-2 with TRBJ1-5, with unresolved D. The germline V and J ends were trimmed by 1 base and 0 bases, with 7 bases remaining between them. The CDR3 has 15 residues. Germline values: CDR1 SGHTA, CDR2 FQGNSA. The CDR3 loop is CASSLVPYSNQPQHF. The DNA for the CDR3 is TGTGCCAGCAGCTTAGTACCCTATAGCAATCAGCCCCAGCATTTT. Based on the CDR3 plus reference TRBV7-2 and TRBJ1-5, the full variable domain is GAGVSQSPSNKVTEKGKDVELRCDPISGHTALYWYRQSLGQGLEFLIYFQGNSAPDKSGLPSDRFSAERTGGSVSTLTIQRTQQEDSAVYLCASSLVPYSNQPQHFGDGTRLSIL.

The rearrangement links TRBV5-1 to TRBJ2-3, with TRBD2 matching over 7 bases. This CDR3 is 15 amino acids long. Germline CDR1 is SGHRS and CDR2 is YFSETQ. Germline trimming cut 4 bases from V and 4 bases from J; bases unmatched to any gene: 9. CDR3 DNA: TGCGCCAGCAGCCCTAGCGGAGCTGGGCCAGATACGCAGTATTTT. Protein sequence: CASSPSGAGPDTQYF.

The chain carries TRBV9 and TRBJ2-7, with 9 positions matching TRBD2. This CDR3 region has 16 residues. In germline, CDR1 is SGDLS, CDR2 YYNGEE. After removal of 0 bases from V and 1 base from J, the junction contained 5 bases not matched to a gene. The CDR3 bases are TGTGCCAGCAGCGTAGTAGCGGGAGCCCCATCCTACGAGCAGTACTTC. Translated, it gives CASSVVAGAPSYEQYF.